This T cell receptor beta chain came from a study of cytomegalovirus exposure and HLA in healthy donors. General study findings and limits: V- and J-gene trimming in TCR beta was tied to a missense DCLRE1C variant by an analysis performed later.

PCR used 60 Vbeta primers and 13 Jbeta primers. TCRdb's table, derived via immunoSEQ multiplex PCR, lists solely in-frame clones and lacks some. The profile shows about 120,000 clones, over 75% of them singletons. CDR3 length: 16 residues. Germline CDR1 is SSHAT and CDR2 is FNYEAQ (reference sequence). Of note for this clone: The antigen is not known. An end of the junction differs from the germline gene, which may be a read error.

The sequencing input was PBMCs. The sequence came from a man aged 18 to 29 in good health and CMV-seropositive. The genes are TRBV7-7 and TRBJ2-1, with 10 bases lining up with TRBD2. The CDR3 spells CASSLDLAGVPNEQFF. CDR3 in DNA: TGTGCTAGCAGCTTAGATCTAGCGGGGGTCCCCAATGAGCAGTTCTTC.